A selection of T cell receptor beta chains follows, all from one sample in a study of control samples from healthy donors and cancer patients. Clones were read by immunoSEQ multiplex PCR, and TCRdb kept only the in-frame ones, dropping some. This sample has 170,000 or so clones, with over 80% found just once. Sequenced sample: blood. These receptors were taken from a man aged 18 to 30 in good health. Both conserved end residues are part of each CDR3.

J gene: TRBJ2-3; V gene: TRBV6-5; CDR3 protein: CASSFSFFPDTQYF
J gene: TRBJ1-6; V gene: TRBV6-1; CDR3 protein: CASSAQKIVGTVKDSPLHF
J gene: TRBJ1-5; V gene: TRBV3-1/TRBV3-2; CDR3 protein: CASSQDRDQPQHF
J gene: TRBJ2-2; V gene: TRBV10-3; CDR3 protein: CAISELPDGKLFF
J gene: TRBJ2-1; V gene: TRBV18; CDR3 protein: CASSPTINEQFF
J gene: TRBJ1-2; V gene: TRBV28; CDR3 protein: CASSLYGGSLFYGYTF
J gene: TRBJ1-2; V gene: TRBV19; CDR3 protein: CASSPTGNYGYTF
J gene: TRBJ1-4; V gene: TRBV3-1/TRBV3-2; CDR3 protein: CASSQGDRGREKLFF
J gene: TRBJ2-2; V gene: TRBV4-2; CDR3 protein: CASSSLAGGELFF
J gene: TRBJ2-7; V gene: TRBV6-1; CDR3 protein: CASSEMGQGFYEQYF
J gene: TRBJ1-2; V gene: TRBV9; CDR3 protein: CASYRDGYTF
J gene: TRBJ1-6; V gene: TRBV11-2; CDR3 protein: CASTYGGAGNSPLHF
J gene: TRBJ2-4; V gene: TRBV3-1/TRBV3-2; CDR3 protein: CASSQDWASGGALAKNIQYF
J gene: TRBJ2-2; V gene: TRBV10-2; CDR3 protein: CASSEDGAAGELFF